This TCR beta chain was obtained from a study of T cell changes during pregnancy in multiple sclerosis (dated by TCRdb to about 2019). In terms of the full investigation: The study examined how the T cell repertoire changed over the course of pregnancy in women with multiple sclerosis.

A note on this clone: Its antigen is unknown. Nothing much larger sits one base from this clone, and base qualities are not available.

Libraries were prepared through the immunoSEQ multiplex PCR assay. Sourced from immuneACCESS, this table was stored by TCRdb with only in-frame sequences that have V and J called. A share of the clones is absent; for the studies checked, an unresolved V gene accounts for under half, and the remainder has no known explanation. This sample is represented by about 50,000 clones; approximately 90% of them were singletons. Together, the top ten hold about 0.4% of the sample. The germline V gene gives CDR1 as SGHTA and CDR2 as FQGTGA. For this chain, trimming is 5 bases at the V end and 2 bases at the J end, and the number of junction bases without a gene match is 4. Including the terminal cysteine and phenylalanine, the CDR3 comprises 15 residues. Left in the record is the CDR3 DNA by itself, 45 bases read in frame from the first base.

Rearrangement joined TRBV7-3 to TRBJ2-1; a stretch of 9 junction bases matches TRBD1. The source of this sequence is a female donor with multiple sclerosis, enrolled in a pregnancy study. Sample: CD4+ T cells from peripheral blood mononuclear cells, taken after pregnancy. The DNA sequence is given as TGTGCCAGCAGCCCCGACAGGGGGGCCTACAATGAGCAGTTCTTC. This codes for CASSPDRGAYNEQFF.